One sample yielded the 5 T cell receptor beta chains listed below, sequenced in a study of blood T cell repertoires in COVID-19. Produced via immunoSEQ multiplex PCR; TCRdb's table is partial and in-frame only. The sample lists about 100,000 clones; approximately 93% were seen once. The sequencing input was peripheral blood. Receptors originate from a middle-aged man with active COVID-19.

The V gene is TRBV5-1, the J gene TRBJ2-5, with D unclear. With 2 bases removed from V and 3 bases from J, the gap between germline ends came to 11 bases. The germline V gene encodes CDR1 SGHRS and CDR2 YFSETQ. This CDR3 comprises 14 residues. In DNA form, the CDR3 reads TGCGCCAGCAGCTTCGGCGGCAGAGAAGAGACCCAGTACTTC. It specifies CASSFGGREETQYF. The full variable domain, rest sourced from reference TRBV5-1 and TRBJ2-5, is KAGVTQTPRYLIKTRGQQVTLSCSPISGHRSVSWYQQTPGQGLQFLFEYFSETQRNKGNFPGRFSGRQFSNSRSEMNVSTLELGDSALYLCASSFGGREETQYFGPGTRLLVL.

The CDR3, as DNA: TGTGCCAGTATGAGGGGGAGAACCGGGGAGCTGTTTTTT. As protein: CASMRGRTGELFF. The chain combines TRBV19 with TRBJ2-2; TRBD1 might be the D (6 bases). Trimming stripped 7 bases from V and 5 bases from J, with 11 bases between. The CDR3 is 13 residues long. Germline V gene data show CDR1 as LNHDA and CDR2 as SQIVND (reference sequence).

The chain recombines TRBV6-5 with TRBJ1-1; 7 bases are a match to TRBD1. Looked up from germline, CDR1 is MNHEY and CDR2 is SVGAGI. The CDR3 is made up of 12 amino acids. J lost 4 bases, V lost 6 bases, and 2 bases had no gene match. The CDR3 DNA follows: TGTGCCAGCAGCCGACAGGGCACTGAAGCTTTCTTT. Amino acid sequence: CASSRQGTEAFF.

The rearrangement joins TRBV24-1 to TRBJ1-2; D ambiguous. Germline CDR1 reads KGHDR; CDR2 reads SFDVKD. V lost 4 bases to trimming and J lost 3 bases, with 8 bases between them. The CDR3 totals 13 residues. CDR3 residues: CATSDPLYYGYTF. The CDR3 nucleotides are TGTGCCACCAGTGACCCCCTTTACTATGGCTACACCTTC.

The genes are TRBV12-3 or TRBV12-4 and TRBJ2-2; no definite D call. CDR3 length: 12 amino acids. V lost 4 bases, J lost 5 bases, and 5 bases lay in between. CDR3 nucleotide sequence: TGTGCCAGCAGTTCTAGTACCGGGGAGCTGTTTTTT. As protein: CASSSSTGELFF.